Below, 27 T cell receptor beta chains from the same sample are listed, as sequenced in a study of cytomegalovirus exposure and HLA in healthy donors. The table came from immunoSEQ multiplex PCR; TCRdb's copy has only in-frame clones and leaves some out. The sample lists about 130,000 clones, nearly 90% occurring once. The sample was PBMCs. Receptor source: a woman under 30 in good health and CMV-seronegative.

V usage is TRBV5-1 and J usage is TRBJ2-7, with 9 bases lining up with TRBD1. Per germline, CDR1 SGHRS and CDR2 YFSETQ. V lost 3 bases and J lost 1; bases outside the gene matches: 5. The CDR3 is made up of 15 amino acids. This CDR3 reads CASSSTGTGSYEQYF. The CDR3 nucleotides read TGCGCCAGCAGCTCAACCGGGACAGGGTCCTACGAGCAGTACTTC.

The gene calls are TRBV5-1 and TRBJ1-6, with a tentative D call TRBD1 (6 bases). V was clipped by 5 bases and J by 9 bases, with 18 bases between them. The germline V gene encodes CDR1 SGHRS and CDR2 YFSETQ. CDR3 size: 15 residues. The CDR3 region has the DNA TGCGCCAGCAGGGGTGAGGGGGTGATTATTTCACCCCTCCACTTT. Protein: CASRGEGVIISPLHF.

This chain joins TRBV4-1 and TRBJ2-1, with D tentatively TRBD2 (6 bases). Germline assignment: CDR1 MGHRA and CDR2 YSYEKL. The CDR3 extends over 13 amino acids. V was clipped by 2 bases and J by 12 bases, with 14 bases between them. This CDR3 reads CASSQSRSGVQFF. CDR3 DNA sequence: TGCGCCAGCAGCCAAAGCCGCTCGGGGGTGCAGTTCTTC.

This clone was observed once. In nucleotides, the CDR3 is TGCGCCAGCAGCCCCCACACGACTAGCGGGGTGAATGAGCAGTTCTTC. The encoded protein is CASSPHTTSGVNEQFF. This chain connects TRBV5-1 to TRBJ2-1, with 11 bases lining up with TRBD2. The CDR3 consists of 16 residues. Germline values: CDR1 SGHRS, CDR2 YFSETQ. V dropped 4 bases and J dropped 7; count of bases not matched to a gene: 10.

The chain's CDR3 is CASSGVPGNNQPQHF. In DNA form, the CDR3 reads TGTGCCAGCAGTGGAGTCCCAGGGAATAATCAGCCCCAGCATTTT. The V gene is TRBV6-5, the J gene TRBJ1-5; D perhaps matches TRBD1 (5 bases). V lost 5 bases to trimming and J lost 4 bases, with 15 bases between them. The germline CDR1 and CDR2 sequences are MNHEY and SVGAGI. The CDR3 is 15 residues long.

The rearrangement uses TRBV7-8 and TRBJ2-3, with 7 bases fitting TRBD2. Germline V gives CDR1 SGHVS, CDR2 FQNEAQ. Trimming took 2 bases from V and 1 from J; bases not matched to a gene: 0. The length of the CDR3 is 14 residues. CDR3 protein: CASSLLAGTDTQYF. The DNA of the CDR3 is TGTGCCAGCAGCTTACTAGCGGGCACAGATACGCAGTATTTT.

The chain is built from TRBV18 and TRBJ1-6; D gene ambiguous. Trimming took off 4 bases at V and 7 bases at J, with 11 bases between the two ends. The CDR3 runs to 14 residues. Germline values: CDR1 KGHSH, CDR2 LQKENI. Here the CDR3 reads CASSLLSGNSPLHF. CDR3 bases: TGTGCCAGCTCACTACTATCCGGGAATTCACCCCTCCACTTT.

CDR3 sequence reads: CASSRKGQSTGELFF. The CDR3 bases are TGTGCCAGCAGCCGGAAGGGACAGTCCACCGGGGAGCTGTTTTTT. The chain has TRBV5-4 and TRBJ2-2; 7 bases match TRBD1. The junction had 7 bases not matched to a gene; V was cut back by 4 bases and J by 4 bases. CDR1 and CDR2 (germline): SGHNT, YYREEE (reference sequence). This CDR3 has 15 residues.

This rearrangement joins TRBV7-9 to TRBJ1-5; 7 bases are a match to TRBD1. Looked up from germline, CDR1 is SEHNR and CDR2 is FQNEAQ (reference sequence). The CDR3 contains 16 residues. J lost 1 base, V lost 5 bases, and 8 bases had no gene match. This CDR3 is CASSASGGRSNQPQHF. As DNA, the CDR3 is TGTGCCAGCAGCGCCTCAGGGGGACGGAGCAATCAGCCCCAGCATTTT.

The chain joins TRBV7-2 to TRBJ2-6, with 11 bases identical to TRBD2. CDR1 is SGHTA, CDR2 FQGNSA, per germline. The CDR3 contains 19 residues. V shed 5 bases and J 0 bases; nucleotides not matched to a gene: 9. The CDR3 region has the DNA TGTGCCAGCAGCCCGCATAGACTAGCGGGGTACTCTGGGGCCAACGTCCTGACTTTC. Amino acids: CASSPHRLAGYSGANVLTF.

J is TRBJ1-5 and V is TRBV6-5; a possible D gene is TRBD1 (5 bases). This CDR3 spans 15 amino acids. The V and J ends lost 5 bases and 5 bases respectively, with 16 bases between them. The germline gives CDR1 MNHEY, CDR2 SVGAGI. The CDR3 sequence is CASSRGGPMDQPQHF. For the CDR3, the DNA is TGTGCCAGCAGTAGGGGCGGCCCTATGGATCAGCCCCAGCATTTT.

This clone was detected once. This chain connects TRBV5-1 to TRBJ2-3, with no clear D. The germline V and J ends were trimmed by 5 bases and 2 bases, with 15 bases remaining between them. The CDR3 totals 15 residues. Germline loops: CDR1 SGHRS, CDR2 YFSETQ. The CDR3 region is CASSVDFRYTDTQYF. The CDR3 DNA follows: TGCGCCAGCAGTGTAGACTTTCGATACACAGATACGCAGTATTTT.

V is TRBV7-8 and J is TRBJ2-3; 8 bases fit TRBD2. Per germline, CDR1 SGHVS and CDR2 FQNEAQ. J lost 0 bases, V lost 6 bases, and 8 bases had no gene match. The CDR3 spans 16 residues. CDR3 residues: CASSLLGLGSTDTQYF. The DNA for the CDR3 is TGTGCCAGCAGTTTACTGGGACTAGGCAGCACAGATACGCAGTATTTT.

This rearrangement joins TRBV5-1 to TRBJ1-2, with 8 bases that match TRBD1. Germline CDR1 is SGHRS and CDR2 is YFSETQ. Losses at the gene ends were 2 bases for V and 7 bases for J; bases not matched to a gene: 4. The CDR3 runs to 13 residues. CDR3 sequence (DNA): TGCGCCAGCAGCTTTCAGGGGGCGCTTGGCTACACCTTC. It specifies CASSFQGALGYTF.

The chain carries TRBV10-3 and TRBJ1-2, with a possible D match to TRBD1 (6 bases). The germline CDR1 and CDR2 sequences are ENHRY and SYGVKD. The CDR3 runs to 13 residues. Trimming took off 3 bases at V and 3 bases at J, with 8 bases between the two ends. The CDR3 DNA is TGTGCCATCAGTGATTACAGGGACTATGGCTACACCTTC. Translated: CAISDYRDYGYTF.

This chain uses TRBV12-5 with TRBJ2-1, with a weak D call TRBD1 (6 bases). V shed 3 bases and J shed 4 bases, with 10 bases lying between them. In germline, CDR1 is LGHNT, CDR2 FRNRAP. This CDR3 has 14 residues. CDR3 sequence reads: CASGFSGVYNEQFF. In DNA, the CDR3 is TGTGCTAGTGGTTTTTCAGGGGTATACAATGAGCAGTTCTTC.

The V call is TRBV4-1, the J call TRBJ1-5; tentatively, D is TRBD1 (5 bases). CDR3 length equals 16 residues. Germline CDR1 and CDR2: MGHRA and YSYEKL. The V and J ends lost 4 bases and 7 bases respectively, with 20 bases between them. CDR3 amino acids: CASSPIPAGLRQPQHF. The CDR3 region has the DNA TGCGCCAGCAGCCCCATCCCCGCAGGGTTGCGGCAGCCCCAGCATTTT.

The CDR3 reads CASSPGQISYEQYF. DNA of the CDR3: TGCGCCAGCAGTCCGGGACAAATCTCCTACGAGCAGTACTTC. The chain links TRBV5-1 to TRBJ2-7; D is perhaps TRBD1 (6 bases). The CDR3 spans 14 residues. Germline V gives CDR1 SGHRS, CDR2 YFSETQ. V lost 5 bases and J lost 0, with 12 bases in between.

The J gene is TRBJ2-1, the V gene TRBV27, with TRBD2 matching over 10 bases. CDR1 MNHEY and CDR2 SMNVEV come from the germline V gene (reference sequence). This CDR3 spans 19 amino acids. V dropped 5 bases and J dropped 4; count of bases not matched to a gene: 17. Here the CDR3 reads CASSLLGLSGGNPYNEQFF. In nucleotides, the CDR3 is TGTGCCAGCAGTCTTCTTGGGCTTAGCGGGGGGAATCCATACAATGAGCAGTTCTTC.

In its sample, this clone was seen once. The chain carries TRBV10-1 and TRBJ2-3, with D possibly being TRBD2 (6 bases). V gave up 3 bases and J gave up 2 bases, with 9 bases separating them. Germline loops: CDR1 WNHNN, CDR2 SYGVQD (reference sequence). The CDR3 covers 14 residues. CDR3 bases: TGCGCCAGCAGTGATGGACTAATCACAGATACGCAGTATTTT. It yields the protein CASSDGLITDTQYF.

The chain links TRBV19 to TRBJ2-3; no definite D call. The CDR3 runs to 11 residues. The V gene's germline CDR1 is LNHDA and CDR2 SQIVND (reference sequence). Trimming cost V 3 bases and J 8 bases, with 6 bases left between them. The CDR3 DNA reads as TGTGCCAGTAGTATTGTCGGTACGCAGTATTTT. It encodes CASSIVGTQYF.

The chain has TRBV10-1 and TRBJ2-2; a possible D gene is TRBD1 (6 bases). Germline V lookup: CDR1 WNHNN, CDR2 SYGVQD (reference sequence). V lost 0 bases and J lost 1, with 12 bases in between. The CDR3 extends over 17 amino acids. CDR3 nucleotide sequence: TGCGCCAGCAGTGAGTCGGGTTTAGGGGGGAACACCGGGGAGCTGTTTTTT. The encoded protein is CASSESGLGGNTGELFF.

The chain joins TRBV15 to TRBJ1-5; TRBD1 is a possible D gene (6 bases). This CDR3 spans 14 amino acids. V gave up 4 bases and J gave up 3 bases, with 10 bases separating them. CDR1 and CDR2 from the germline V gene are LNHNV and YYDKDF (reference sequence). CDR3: CATSTNRDNQPQHF. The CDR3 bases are TGTGCCACCAGCACCAACAGGGACAATCAGCCCCAGCATTTT.

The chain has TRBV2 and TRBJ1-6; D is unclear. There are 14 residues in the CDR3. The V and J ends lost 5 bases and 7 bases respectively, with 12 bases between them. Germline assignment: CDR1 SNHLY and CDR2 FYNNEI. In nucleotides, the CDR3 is TGTGCCAGCAGTCTGAGGGAGGGAAATTCACCCCTCCACTTT. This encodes CASSLREGNSPLHF.

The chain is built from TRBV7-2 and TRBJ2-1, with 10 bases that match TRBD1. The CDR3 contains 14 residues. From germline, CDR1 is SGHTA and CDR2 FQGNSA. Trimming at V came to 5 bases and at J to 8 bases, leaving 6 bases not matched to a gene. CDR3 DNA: TGTGCCAGCAGCCAGGGGACAGGGGCGTATGAGCAGTTCTTC. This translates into CASSQGTGAYEQFF.

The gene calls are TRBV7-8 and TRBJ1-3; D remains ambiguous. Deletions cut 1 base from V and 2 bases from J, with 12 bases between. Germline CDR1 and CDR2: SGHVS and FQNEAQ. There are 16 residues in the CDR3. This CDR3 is CASSLVSYSTGNTIYF. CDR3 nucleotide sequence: TGTGCCAGCAGCTTAGTATCGTACAGTACTGGAAACACCATATATTTT.

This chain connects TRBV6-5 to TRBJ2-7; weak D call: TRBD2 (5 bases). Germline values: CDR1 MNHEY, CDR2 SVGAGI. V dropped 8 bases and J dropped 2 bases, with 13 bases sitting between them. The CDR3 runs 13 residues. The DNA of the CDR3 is TGTGCCAGCTCCGCCGGGAACCCCTACGAGCAGTACTTC. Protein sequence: CASSAGNPYEQYF.